The source of this T cell receptor (beta chain) is a study of blood T cell repertoires in COVID-19. Study in general: COVID-19 samples collected from the United States, Italy and Spain covered acute and convalescent phases.

Those enrolled, adults aged roughly 18 to 100 years, came from roughly 22 US areas. Participant-reported clinical history was the basis for cohort assignment. The length of the CDR3 is 15 residues. Trimming removed 3 bases at V and 1 base at J, with 13 bases between. Germline assignment: CDR1 LNHNV and CDR2 YYDKDF (reference sequence). In the authors' workflow: Nucleated cell counts were estimated from reference gene primer amplification. Sequencing used immunoSEQ multiplex PCR; TCRdb keeps in-frame clones, though not all of them. That table is the source of V, J and clone size, and D and trimming were worked out from the DNA. The sample has over 250,000 clones, nearly 90% seen once.

Material for sequencing was PBMCs or T cells enriched from blood (not recorded which). This TCR derives from a woman aged 55-69 years who had recovered from COVID-19. The genes are TRBV15 and TRBJ2-7; D is perhaps TRBD2 (7 bases). CDR3 bases: TGTGCCACCAGCAGCGGGGGGCTCCTGTCCTACGAGCAGTACTTC. Protein: CATSSGGLLSYEQYF. The full variable domain, its missing parts supplied by reference TRBV15 and TRBJ2-7, is DAMVIQNPRYQVTQFGKPVTLSCSQTLNHNVMYWYQQKSSQAPKLLFHYYDKDFNNEADTPDNFQSRRPNTSFCFLDIRSPGLGDTAMYLCATSSGGLLSYEQYFGPGTRLTVT.